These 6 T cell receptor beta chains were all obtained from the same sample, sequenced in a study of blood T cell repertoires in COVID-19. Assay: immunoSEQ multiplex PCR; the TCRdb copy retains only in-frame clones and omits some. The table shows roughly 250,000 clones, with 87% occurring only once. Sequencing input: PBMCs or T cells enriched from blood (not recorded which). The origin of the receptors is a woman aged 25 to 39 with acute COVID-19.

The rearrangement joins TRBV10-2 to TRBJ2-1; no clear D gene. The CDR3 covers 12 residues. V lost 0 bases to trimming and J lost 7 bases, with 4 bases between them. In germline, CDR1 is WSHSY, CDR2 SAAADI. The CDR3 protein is CASSESLNEQFF. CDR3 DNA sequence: TGCGCCAGCAGTGAGTCTCTTAATGAGCAGTTCTTC.

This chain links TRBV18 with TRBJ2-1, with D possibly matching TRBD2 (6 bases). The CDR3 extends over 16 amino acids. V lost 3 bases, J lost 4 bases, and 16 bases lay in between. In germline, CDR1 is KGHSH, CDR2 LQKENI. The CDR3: CASSPAGGLIYNEQFF. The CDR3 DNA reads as TGTGCCAGCTCACCCGCCGGAGGGCTTATTTACAATGAGCAGTTCTTC.

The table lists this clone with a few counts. The DNA for the CDR3 is TGTGCCAGTAGTATGACAGGGGACACTGAAGCTTTCTTT. It is translated as CASSMTGDTEAFF. This sequence joins TRBV19 and TRBJ1-1, with 8 bases lining up with TRBD1. Per the germline V gene, CDR1 is LNHDA and CDR2 is SQIVND (reference sequence). The CDR3 spans 13 residues. With V trimmed by 3 bases and J by 3 bases, 0 bases remained unmatched.

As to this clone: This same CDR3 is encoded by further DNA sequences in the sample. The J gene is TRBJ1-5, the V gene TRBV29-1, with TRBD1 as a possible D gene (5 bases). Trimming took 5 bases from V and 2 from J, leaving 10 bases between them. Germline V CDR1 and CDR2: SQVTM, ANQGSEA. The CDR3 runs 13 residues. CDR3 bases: TGCAGCGTTTCGGGGGATGGCAATCAGCCCCAGCATTTT. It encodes CSVSGDGNQPQHF.

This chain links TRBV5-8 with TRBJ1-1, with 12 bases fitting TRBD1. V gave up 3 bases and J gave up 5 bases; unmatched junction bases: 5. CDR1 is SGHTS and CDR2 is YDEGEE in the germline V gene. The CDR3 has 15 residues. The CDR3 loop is CASSSGQGAWTEAFF. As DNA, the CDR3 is TGTGCCAGCAGCTCGGGACAGGGGGCTTGGACTGAAGCTTTCTTT.

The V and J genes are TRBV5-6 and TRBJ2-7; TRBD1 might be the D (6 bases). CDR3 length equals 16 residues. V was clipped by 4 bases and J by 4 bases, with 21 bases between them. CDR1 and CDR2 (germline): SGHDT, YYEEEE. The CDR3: CASSVAGGDRSYEQYF. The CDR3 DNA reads TGTGCCAGCAGCGTGGCAGGCGGTGACAGGAGTTACGAGCAGTACTTC.